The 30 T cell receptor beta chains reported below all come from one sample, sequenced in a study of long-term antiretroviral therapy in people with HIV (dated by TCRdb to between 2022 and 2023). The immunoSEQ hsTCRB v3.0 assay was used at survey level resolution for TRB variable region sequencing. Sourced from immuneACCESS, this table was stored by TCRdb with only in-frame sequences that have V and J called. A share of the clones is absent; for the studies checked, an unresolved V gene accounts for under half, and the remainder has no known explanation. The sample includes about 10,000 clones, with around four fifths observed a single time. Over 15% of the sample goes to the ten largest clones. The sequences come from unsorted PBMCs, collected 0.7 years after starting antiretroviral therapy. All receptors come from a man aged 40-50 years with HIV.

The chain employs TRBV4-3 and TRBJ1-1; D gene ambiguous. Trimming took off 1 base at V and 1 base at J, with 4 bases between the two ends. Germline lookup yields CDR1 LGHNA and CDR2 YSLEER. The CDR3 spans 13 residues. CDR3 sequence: CASSQVPNTEAFF. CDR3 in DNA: TGCGCCAGCAGCCAAGTCCCGAACACTGAAGCTTTCTTT.

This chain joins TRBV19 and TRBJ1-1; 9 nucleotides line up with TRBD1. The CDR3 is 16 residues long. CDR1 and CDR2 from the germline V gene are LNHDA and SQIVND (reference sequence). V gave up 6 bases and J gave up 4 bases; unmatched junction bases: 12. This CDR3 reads CASSYGQGLILTEAFF. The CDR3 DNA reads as TGTGCCAGTAGCTACGGACAGGGGTTAATCCTCACTGAAGCTTTCTTT.

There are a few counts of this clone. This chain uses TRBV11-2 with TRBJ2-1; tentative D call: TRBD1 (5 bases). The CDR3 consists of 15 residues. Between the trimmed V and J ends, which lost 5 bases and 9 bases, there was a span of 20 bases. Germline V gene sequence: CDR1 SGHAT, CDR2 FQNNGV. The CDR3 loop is CASSPQGGRSSEQFF. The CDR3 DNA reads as TGTGCCAGCAGCCCCCAGGGTGGGCGATCTAGTGAGCAGTTCTTC.

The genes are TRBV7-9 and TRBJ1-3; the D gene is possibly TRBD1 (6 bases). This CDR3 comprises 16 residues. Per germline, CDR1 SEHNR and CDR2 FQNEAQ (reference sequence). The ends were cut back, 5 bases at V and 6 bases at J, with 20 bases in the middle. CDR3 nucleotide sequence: TGTGCCAGCAGCACAAGTTCAGGGGATTCGGAAAACACCATATATTTT. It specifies CASSTSSGDSENTIYF.

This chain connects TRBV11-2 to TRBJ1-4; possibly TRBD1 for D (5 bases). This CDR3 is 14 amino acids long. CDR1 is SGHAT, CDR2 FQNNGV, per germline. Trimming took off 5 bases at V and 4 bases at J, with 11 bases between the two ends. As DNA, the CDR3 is TGTGCCAGCAGCCCGACAGTCCTTAATGAAAAACTGTTTTTT. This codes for CASSPTVLNEKLFF. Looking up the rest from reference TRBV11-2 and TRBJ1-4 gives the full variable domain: EAGVAQSPRYKIIEKRQSVAFWCNPISGHATLYWYQQILGQGPKLLIQFQNNGVVDDSQLPKDRFSAERLKGVDSTLKIQPAKLEDSAVYLCASSPTVLNEKLFFGSGTQLSVL.

This chain's CDR3 is CASSLDVRGYYNEQFF. DNA for the CDR3: TGTGCCAGCAGCTTGGATGTCAGGGGCTACTACAATGAGCAGTTCTTC. The genes are TRBV5-5 and TRBJ2-1; TRBD1 might be the D (6 bases). Looked up from germline, CDR1 is SGHKS and CDR2 is YYEKEE (reference sequence). This CDR3 has 16 residues. Deletions cut 0 bases from V and 3 bases from J, with 13 bases between.

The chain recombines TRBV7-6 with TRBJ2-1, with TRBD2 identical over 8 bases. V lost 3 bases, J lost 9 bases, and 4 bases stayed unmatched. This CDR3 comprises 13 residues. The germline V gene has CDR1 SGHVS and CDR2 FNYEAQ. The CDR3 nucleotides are TGTGCCAGCAGCTTTAGGCGGGAGGCTGAGCAGTTCTTC. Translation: CASSFRREAEQFF.

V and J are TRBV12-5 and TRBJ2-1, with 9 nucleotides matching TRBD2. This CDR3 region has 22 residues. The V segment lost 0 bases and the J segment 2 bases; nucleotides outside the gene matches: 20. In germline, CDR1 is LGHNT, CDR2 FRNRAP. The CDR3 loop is CASGLVPGLAAGGRAAYNEQFF. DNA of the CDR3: TGTGCTAGTGGTTTGGTACCGGGTTTGGCCGCGGGAGGGAGGGCAGCCTACAATGAGCAGTTCTTC.

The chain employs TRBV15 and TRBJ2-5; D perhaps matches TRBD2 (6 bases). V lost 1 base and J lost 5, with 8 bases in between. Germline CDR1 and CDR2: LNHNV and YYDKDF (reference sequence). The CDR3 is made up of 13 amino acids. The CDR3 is CATSRGRGETQYF. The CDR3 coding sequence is TGTGCCACCAGCAGAGGTCGGGGGGAGACCCAGTACTTC.

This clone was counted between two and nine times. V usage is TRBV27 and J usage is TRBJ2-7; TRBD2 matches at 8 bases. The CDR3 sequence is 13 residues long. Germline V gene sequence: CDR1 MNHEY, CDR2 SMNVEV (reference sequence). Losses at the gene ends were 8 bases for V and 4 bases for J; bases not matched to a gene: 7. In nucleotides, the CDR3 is TGTGCCAGCTCTCAAGCGGGAGTGTACGAGCAGTACTTC. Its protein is CASSQAGVYEQYF.

CDR3 in DNA: TGCGCCAGCAGCCCCAACGAGGCGGGCTACGAGCAGTACTTC. It is translated as CASSPNEAGYEQYF. This chain connects TRBV4-3 to TRBJ2-7; the D gene is possibly TRBD2 (5 bases). Germline V gives CDR1 LGHNA, CDR2 YSLEER. The CDR3 length is 14 residues. V gave up 4 bases and J gave up 3 bases, with 13 bases separating them.

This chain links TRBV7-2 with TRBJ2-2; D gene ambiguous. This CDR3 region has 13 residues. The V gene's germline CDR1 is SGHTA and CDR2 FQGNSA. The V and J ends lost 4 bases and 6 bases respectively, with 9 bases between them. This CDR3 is CASSSYVPGELFF. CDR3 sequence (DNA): TGTGCCAGCAGCTCGTACGTACCCGGGGAGCTGTTTTTT.

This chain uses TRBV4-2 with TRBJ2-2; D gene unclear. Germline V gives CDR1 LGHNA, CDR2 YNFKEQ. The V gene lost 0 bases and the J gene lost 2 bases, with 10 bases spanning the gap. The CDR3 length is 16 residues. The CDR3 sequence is CASSQEDNLNTGELFF. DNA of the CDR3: TGTGCCAGCAGCCAAGAGGATAACCTAAACACCGGGGAGCTGTTTTTT.

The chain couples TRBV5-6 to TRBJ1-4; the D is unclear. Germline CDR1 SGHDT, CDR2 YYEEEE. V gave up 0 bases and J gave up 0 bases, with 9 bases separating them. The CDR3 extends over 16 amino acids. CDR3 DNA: TGTGCCAGCAGCTTGGCTCCGCAAGCAACTAATGAAAAACTGTTTTTT. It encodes CASSLAPQATNEKLFF.

The CDR3 region has the DNA TGTGCCAGCACCCCAGACCCGGCGAGCAGGACCAATGAGCAGTTCTTC. Translated: CASTPDPASRTNEQFF. The chain recombines TRBV7-2 with TRBJ2-1, with D hard to call. Germline V gives CDR1 SGHTA, CDR2 FQGNSA. Trimming removed 7 bases from V and 6 bases from J, with 22 bases in between. The CDR3 has 16 residues.

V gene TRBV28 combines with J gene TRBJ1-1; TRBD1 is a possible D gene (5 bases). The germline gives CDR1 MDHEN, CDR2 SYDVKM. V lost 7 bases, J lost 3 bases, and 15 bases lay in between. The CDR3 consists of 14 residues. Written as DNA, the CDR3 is TGTGCCAGCATGGGCAGGGTATCGGACACTGAAGCTTTCTTT. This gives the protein CASMGRVSDTEAFF.

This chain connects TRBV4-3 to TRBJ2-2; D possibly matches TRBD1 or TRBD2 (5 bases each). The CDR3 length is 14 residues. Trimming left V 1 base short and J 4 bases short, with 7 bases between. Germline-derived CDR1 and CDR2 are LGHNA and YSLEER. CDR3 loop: CASSQGGSTGELFF. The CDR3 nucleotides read TGCGCCAGCAGCCAAGGGGGGAGCACCGGGGAGCTGTTTTTT.

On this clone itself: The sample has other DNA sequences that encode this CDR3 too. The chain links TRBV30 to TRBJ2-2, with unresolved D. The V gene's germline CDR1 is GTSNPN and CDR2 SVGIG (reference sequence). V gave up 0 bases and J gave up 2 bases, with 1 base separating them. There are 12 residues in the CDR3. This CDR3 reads CAWSVNTGELFF. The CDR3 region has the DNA TGTGCCTGGAGTGTAAACACCGGGGAGCTGTTTTTT.

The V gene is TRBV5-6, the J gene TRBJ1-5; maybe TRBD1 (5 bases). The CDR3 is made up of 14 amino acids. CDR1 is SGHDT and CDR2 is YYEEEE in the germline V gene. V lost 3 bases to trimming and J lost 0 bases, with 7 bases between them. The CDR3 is CASSSGLSNQPQHF. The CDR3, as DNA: TGTGCCAGCAGCTCGGGACTTAGCAATCAGCCCCAGCATTTT.

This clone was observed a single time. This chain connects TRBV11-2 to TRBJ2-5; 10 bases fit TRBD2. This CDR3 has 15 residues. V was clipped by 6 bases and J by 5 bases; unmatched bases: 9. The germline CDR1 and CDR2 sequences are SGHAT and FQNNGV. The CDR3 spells CASRLAGVERETQYF. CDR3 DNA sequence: TGTGCCAGCAGGCTAGCGGGGGTAGAACGGGAGACCCAGTACTTC.

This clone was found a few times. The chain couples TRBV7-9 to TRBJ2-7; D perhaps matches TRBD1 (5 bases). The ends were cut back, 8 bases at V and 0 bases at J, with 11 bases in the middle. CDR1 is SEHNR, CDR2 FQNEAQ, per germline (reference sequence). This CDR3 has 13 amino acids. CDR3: CASSPGNSYEQYF. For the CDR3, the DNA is TGTGCCAGCTCCCCAGGGAACTCCTACGAGCAGTACTTC.

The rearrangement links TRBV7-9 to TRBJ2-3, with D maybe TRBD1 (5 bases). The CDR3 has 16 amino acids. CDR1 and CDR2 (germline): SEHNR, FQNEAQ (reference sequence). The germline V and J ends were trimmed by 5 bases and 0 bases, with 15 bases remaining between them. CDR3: CASSARTSASTDTQYF. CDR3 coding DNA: TGTGCCAGCAGCGCACGGACATCCGCTAGCACAGATACGCAGTATTTT.

The CDR3 nucleotides are TGTGCCAGCATCCGGGATAGCTCCTACGAGCAGTACTTC. It specifies CASIRDSSYEQYF. The gene calls are TRBV28 and TRBJ2-7; a possible D gene is TRBD2 (5 bases). The CDR3 totals 13 residues. Germline CDR1 MDHEN, CDR2 SYDVKM. Trimming took off 7 bases at V and 0 bases at J, with 10 bases between the two ends.

CDR3 bases: TGTGCCAGCAGCCAGAAGTATGATGAGCAGTTCTTC. This gives the protein CASSQKYDEQFF. The chain couples TRBV4-2 to TRBJ2-1; no clear D gene. The V end lost 3 bases, the J end lost 8 bases, and 8 bases lay between the germline ends. The V gene's germline CDR1 is LGHNA and CDR2 YNFKEQ. This CDR3 has 12 residues.

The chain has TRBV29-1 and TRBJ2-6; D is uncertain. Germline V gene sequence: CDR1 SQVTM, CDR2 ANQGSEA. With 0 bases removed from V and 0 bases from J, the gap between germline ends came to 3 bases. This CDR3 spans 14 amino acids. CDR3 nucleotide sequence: TGCAGCGTTGAAGAGTACTCTGGGGCCAACGTCCTGACTTTC. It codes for CSVEEYSGANVLTF.

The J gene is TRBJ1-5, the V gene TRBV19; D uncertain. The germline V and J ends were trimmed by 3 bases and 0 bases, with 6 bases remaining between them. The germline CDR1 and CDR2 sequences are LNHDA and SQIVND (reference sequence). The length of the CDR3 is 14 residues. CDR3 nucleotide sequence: TGTGCCAGTAGTATGGTCGGTAGCAATCAGCCCCAGCATTTT. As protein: CASSMVGSNQPQHF. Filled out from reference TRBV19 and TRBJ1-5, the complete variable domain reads DGGITQSPKYLFRKEGQNVTLSCEQNLNHDAMYWYRQDPGQGLRLIYYSQIVNDFQKGDIAEGYSVSREKKESFPLTVTSAQKNPTAFYLCASSMVGSNQPQHFGDGTRLSIL.

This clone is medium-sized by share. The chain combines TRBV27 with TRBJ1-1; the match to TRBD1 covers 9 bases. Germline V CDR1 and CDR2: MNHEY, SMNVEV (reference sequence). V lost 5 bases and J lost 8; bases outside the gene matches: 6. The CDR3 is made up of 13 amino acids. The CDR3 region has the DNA TGTGCCAGCAGTCCGACAGGGGGGACGGAAGCTTTCTTT. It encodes CASSPTGGTEAFF.

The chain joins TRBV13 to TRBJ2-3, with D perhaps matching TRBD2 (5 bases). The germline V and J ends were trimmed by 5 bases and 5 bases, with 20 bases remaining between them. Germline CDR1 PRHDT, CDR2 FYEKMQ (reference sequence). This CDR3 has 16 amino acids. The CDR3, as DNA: TGTGCCAGCAGCCCCCCTCGGGGTAACGACCAAGATACGCAGTATTTT. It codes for CASSPPRGNDQDTQYF.

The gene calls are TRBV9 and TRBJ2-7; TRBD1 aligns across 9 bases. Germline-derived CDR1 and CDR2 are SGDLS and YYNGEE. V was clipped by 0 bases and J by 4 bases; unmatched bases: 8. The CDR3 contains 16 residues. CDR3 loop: CASSVEGTGRLYEQYF. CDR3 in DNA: TGTGCCAGCAGCGTAGAGGGGACAGGGCGTTTGTACGAGCAGTACTTC.

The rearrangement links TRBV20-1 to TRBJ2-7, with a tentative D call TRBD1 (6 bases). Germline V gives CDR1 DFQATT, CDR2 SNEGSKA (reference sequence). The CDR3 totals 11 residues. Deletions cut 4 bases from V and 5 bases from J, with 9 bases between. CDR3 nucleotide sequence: TGCAGTGCTAACAGGGACCACGAGCAGTACTTC. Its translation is CSANRDHEQYF.